What follows describes a single T cell receptor beta chain. The data were taken from a study of blood T cell repertoires in COVID-19. For the study at large: COVID-19 samples, acute and convalescent, were from the United States, Italy and Spain. PBMCs, B-cell-depleted T cells, or T cells provided the cDNA or gDNA that made up the material.

Original processing notes: Nucleated cell counts were estimated from reference gene primer amplification. TCRdb's copy holds only in-frame clones and misses some; the assay was immunoSEQ multiplex PCR. Clone size and the V and J calls come from that table; the DNA yielded D and trimming. The sample lists under 200,000 clones; roughly nine tenths were seen once. This CDR3 comprises 15 residues. Germline-derived CDR1 and CDR2 are LNHDA and SQIVND (reference sequence). J was trimmed by 4 bases and V by 8 bases; bases with no gene match: 6. This receptor was taken from a man aged 70 or older with acute or convalescent COVID-19. Sequenced input: peripheral blood. The genes are TRBV19 and TRBJ2-5, with 14 bases matching TRBD2. CDR3 sequence reads: CASGGLAGGGETQYF. In DNA form, the CDR3 reads TGTGCCAGTGGCGGACTAGCGGGGGGAGGAGAGACCCAGTACTTC.